These 6 T cell receptor beta chains originate from one sample sequenced in a study of T cell responses to AZD1222 COVID-19 vaccine (dated by TCRdb to about 2021). Libraries were made using the immunoSEQ multiplex PCR assay. TCRdb took over this immuneACCESS table, retaining in-frame rearrangements with V and J assigned. Such tables are incomplete; in checked studies, under half of the missing clones stem from an unresolved V gene, and the remainder is unexplained. The table for this sample lists tens of thousands of clones; roughly nine tenths of them were counted only once. The ten largest clones add up to 28% of the sample. Read against the paper, the sample's time point label means: about 28 days (+/-7) after the second vaccine dose. The material was peripheral blood, obtained 28 days after the second AZD1222 dose. Source of these receptors: an adult who received the AZD1222 COVID-19 vaccine.

This chain joins TRBV5-4 and TRBJ2-7, with TRBD1 matching 7 bases. Trimming removed 4 bases from V and 4 bases from J; junction bases left unmatched: 11. The CDR3 has 15 amino acids. Germline-derived CDR1 and CDR2 are SGHNT and YYREEE (reference sequence). CDR3 sequence: CASSPGTRGFYEQYF. The DNA for the CDR3 is TGTGCCAGCAGCCCTGGCACCAGGGGGTTTTACGAGCAGTACTTC.

The chain links TRBV19 to TRBJ1-1; no firm D call. Germline V gives CDR1 LNHDA, CDR2 SQIVND (reference sequence). There are 16 residues in the CDR3. Between the trimmed V and J ends, which lost 0 bases and 0 bases, there was a span of 11 bases. CDR3 DNA sequence: TGTGCCAGTAGTATAGATCTCGACACCATGAACACTGAAGCTTTCTTT. Its protein is CASSIDLDTMNTEAFF.

The rearrangement links TRBV19 to TRBJ1-5; weak D call: TRBD1 (5 bases). V gave up 5 bases and J gave up 4 bases, with 15 bases separating them. Germline lookup yields CDR1 LNHDA and CDR2 SQIVND (reference sequence). The CDR3 is 15 residues long. The CDR3 nucleotides are TGTGCCAGTAGTCCCCGACTGGGGGGGAATCAGCCCCAGCATTTT. Its translation is CASSPRLGGNQPQHF. The entire variable domain, with the rest obtained from reference TRBV19 and TRBJ1-5, is as follows: DGGITQSPKYLFRKEGQNVTLSCEQNLNHDAMYWYRQDPGQGLRLIYYSQIVNDFQKGDIAEGYSVSREKKESFPLTVTSAQKNPTAFYLCASSPRLGGNQPQHFGDGTRLSIL.

The chain couples TRBV20-1 to TRBJ2-7; TRBD2 might be the D (6 bases). Looked up from germline, CDR1 is DFQATT and CDR2 is SNEGSKA (reference sequence). Trimming left V 3 bases short and J 9 bases short, with 18 bases between. The CDR3 runs 13 residues. CDR3 in DNA: TGCAGTGCTAGTGGAGGCCCTACCGGGGGGCAGTACTTC. Its protein is CSASGGPTGGQYF.

V gene TRBV5-5 combines with J gene TRBJ1-4; D call uncertain. The V gene lost 7 bases and the J gene lost 4 bases, with 11 bases spanning the gap. This CDR3 spans 13 amino acids. CDR1 and CDR2 (germline): SGHKS, YYEKEE (reference sequence). The CDR3 DNA follows: TGTGCCAGCGGACCCGGGAGTAATGAAAAACTGTTTTTT. Translated: CASGPGSNEKLFF.

V and J are TRBV27 and TRBJ2-7; 8 bases are a match to TRBD2. This CDR3 spans 15 amino acids. Germline V CDR1 and CDR2: MNHEY, SMNVEV (reference sequence). The junction had 11 bases not matched to a gene; V was cut back by 4 bases and J by 6 bases. In DNA form, the CDR3 reads TGTGCCAGCAGTTCCACAGGAGCGGGGGCTGGCGAGCAGTACTTC. It yields the protein CASSSTGAGAGEQYF.